This T cell receptor beta chain derives from a study of STAT5B mutations in CD4+ large granular lymphocyte leukemia. With respect to this clone: The antigen is undetermined.

Clones were read by immunoSEQ multiplex PCR, and TCRdb kept only the in-frame ones, dropping some. The sample lists approximately 33,000 clones, about nine tenths occurring once. Study conclusions and caveats: The CD4+ versus CD8+ T-LGLL clonality difference may reflect limited sample size.

CDR1 and CDR2 (germline): MNHEY, SMNVEV (reference sequence). There are 17 residues in the CDR3. With 5 bases clipped from V and 6 bases from J, the junction kept 16 bases outside the gene matches. This chain joins TRBV27 and TRBJ1-5, with 7 positions matching TRBD1. Sequenced input: CD4+ T cells from blood buffy coats. The sequence was obtained from a human donor in good health. CDR3 sequence (DNA): TGTGCCAGCAGTCCCCGAGGGGGGACAGCGGGACGTCAGCCCCAGCATTTT. Its translation is CASSPRGGTAGRQPQHF.